This T cell receptor beta chain appears in the sequencing data of a study of CXCR3-negative and CXCR3-positive naive CD8 T cells. Per the germline V gene, CDR1 is DFQATT and CDR2 is SNEGSKA (reference sequence). The CDR3 runs to 15 residues. Study results and limitations: Partly lower CXCR3 expression followed cryopreservation, and most assays relied on fresh PBMCs.

Concerning this clonotype itself: Its antigen is currently unknown.

UMI labels and 5' RACE were used to prepare the TRB cDNA libraries. TCRdb re-called the 5' RACE reads and shows each CDR3 protein once, DNA omitted. There are about 9,100 distinct CDR3 sequences in the sample, with about 0.93% held by the top ten. This rearrangement joins TRBV20-1 to TRBJ2-2; the TRBD2 assignment by TCRdb is unverifiable without DNA. The specimen was naive CXCR3- CD8+ T cells from blood. Subset in this sample: CD45RO-CCR7+CD27+CD95- naive CD8+ T cells lacking CXCR3 (TNR3-). This clonotype was sampled from a human donor in good health. Some clones in this sample may be carry-over from other donors' samples. This CDR3 reads CSASPTSGSSGELFF.